The rows below give T cell receptor beta chains drawn from one sample of a study of vaccination and CD4 T cells after COVID-19. MiXCR was run by TCRdb on the PCR reads, yielding one entry per CDR3 protein. The sample includes more than 10,000 distinct CDR3 sequences, about 50% of them seen just once. No cognate antigen is known for these TCRs. The source material was CD4+ T cells from blood, cultured in vitro. Receptors were obtained from a human donor who had recovered from COVID-19. The CDR3 runs from the conserved cysteine through the conserved F or W. Fields, in order: clone size, J gene, V gene, D gene, CDR3 DNA, CDR3 protein. D genes are given only for firm matches. Rows give clone size only sometimes, using once, few, many, or a class for an expanded clone.

size: .; J: TRBJ1-5; V: TRBV12-3/TRBV12-4; D: .; DNA: TGTGCCAGCAGACCTATGGGTTATGACAATCAGCCCCAGCATTTT; CDR3: CASRPMGYDNQPQHF
size: few; J: TRBJ1-5; V: TRBV2; D: .; DNA: TGTGCCAGCGGGAGGGAGGGCAGCAATCAGCCCCAGCATTTT; CDR3: CASGREGSNQPQHF
size: .; J: TRBJ1-5; V: TRBV6-5; D: .; DNA: TGTGCCAGCAGTTCCATGTCAGGGGCGGATCAGCCCCAGCATTTT; CDR3: CASSSMSGADQPQHF
size: .; J: TRBJ1-1; V: TRBV25-1; D: TRBD1; DNA: TGTGCCAGCAGCGGGACAGGGGTAAACACTGAAGCTTTCTTT; CDR3: CASSGTGVNTEAFF
size: .; J: TRBJ2-7; V: TRBV7-9; D: .; DNA: TGTGCCACCTTGGCCGGCCAGGGGCCCTACGAGCAGTACTTC; CDR3: CATLAGQGPYEQYF
size: .; J: TRBJ1-1; V: TRBV20-1; D: .; DNA: TGCAGTGCTGCCGTCGGTTGGGGGACTGAAGCTTTCTTT; CDR3: CSAAVGWGTEAFF
size: .; J: TRBJ1-6; V: TRBV7-9; D: TRBD1; DNA: TGTGCCAGCAGCTTAGGGGACAGGGTCGGTTCACCCCTCCACTTT; CDR3: CASSLGDRVGSPLHF
size: .; J: TRBJ2-2; V: TRBV6-1; D: TRBD1; DNA: TGTGCCAGCAGTGAGGCTCCTTACAGGGGCCTCCGACTGAACACCGGGGAGCTGTTTTTT; CDR3: CASSEAPYRGLRLNTGELFF
size: .; J: TRBJ2-3; V: TRBV30; D: .; DNA: TGTGCCCGGAGTGGGGTTAGCACAGATACGCAGTATTTT; CDR3: CARSGVSTDTQYF
size: .; J: TRBJ2-1; V: TRBV7-8; D: TRBD2; DNA: TGTGCCAGCAGCGCAGGACTAGCGGGGGGATACAATGAGCAGTTCTTC; CDR3: CASSAGLAGGYNEQFF
size: .; J: TRBJ2-1; V: TRBV2; D: .; DNA: TGTGCCAGCAGTGTTGCCCTTAGCTCCTACAATGAGCAGTTCTTC; CDR3: CASSVALSSYNEQFF
size: .; J: TRBJ1-6; V: TRBV21-1; D: .; DNA: .; CDR3: CASSTCWGQGAVDNSPLHF
size: .; J: TRBJ1-1; V: TRBV19; D: .; DNA: TGTGCCAGTAGTTCCTCCGGGGGCACTGAAGCTTTCTTT; CDR3: CASSSSGGTEAFF
size: .; J: TRBJ1-4; V: TRBV7-9; D: .; DNA: TGTGCCAGCAGCTTAAGTGAAAAACTGTTTTTT; CDR3: CASSLSEKLFF
size: .; J: TRBJ1-2; V: TRBV27; D: .; DNA: TGTGCCAGCAGTTCATCCGTAAACTATGGCTACACCTTC; CDR3: CASSSSVNYGYTF
size: .; J: TRBJ1-1; V: TRBV18; D: TRBD1; DNA: TGTGCCAGCTCACCCGGACAGGGTCTGAACACTGAAGCTTTCTTT; CDR3: CASSPGQGLNTEAFF
size: .; J: TRBJ1-6; V: TRBV2; D: TRBD1; DNA: TGTGCCAGCAGCCTAGGGACAGCATCACCCCTCCACTTT; CDR3: CASSLGTASPLHF
size: .; J: TRBJ1-2; V: TRBV6-1; D: .; DNA: TGTGCCAGCACCCACCCAGGTCGTAACTATGGCTACACCTTC; CDR3: CASTHPGRNYGYTF
size: .; J: TRBJ1-1; V: TRBV5-1; D: .; DNA: TGCGCCAGCAGCTTGGTCGGGGGGTTGAACACTGAAGCTTTCTTT; CDR3: CASSLVGGLNTEAFF
size: .; J: TRBJ2-3; V: TRBV12-3/TRBV12-4; D: TRBD1; DNA: TGTGCCAGCAGCCCGGGACTTCGACAGGGGGCCTCAGATACGCAGTATTTT; CDR3: CASSPGLRQGASDTQYF
size: .; J: TRBJ1-6; V: TRBV4-1; D: .; DNA: TGCGCCAGCAGCCAAGTAGGGGGGAGCTCCTATAATTCACCCCTCCACTTT; CDR3: CASSQVGGSSYNSPLHF
size: few; J: TRBJ1-1; V: TRBV11-3; D: .; DNA: TGTGCCAGCAGTCGCTCATGGGGGAGGATGAACACTGAAGCTTTCTTT; CDR3: CASSRSWGRMNTEAFF
size: .; J: TRBJ2-1; V: TRBV5-1; D: .; DNA: TGCGCCAGCAGCTTGGCGGGGGAAGTGAATGATGAGCAGTTCTTC; CDR3: CASSLAGEVNDEQFF
size: .; J: TRBJ1-1; V: TRBV6-5; D: .; DNA: TGTGCCAGCAGTTACGTGGGGTTCACTGAAGCTTTCTTT; CDR3: CASSYVGFTEAFF
size: few; J: TRBJ1-5; V: TRBV7-2; D: .; DNA: TGTGCCAGCGCGCCCGGGGGCGCATCCAATCAGCCCCAGCATTTT; CDR3: CASAPGGASNQPQHF
size: .; J: TRBJ1-1; V: TRBV12-3/TRBV12-4; D: TRBD1; DNA: TGTGCCAGCAGTCGGATACATGGGGACAGGGTCACTGAAGCTTTCTTT; CDR3: CASSRIHGDRVTEAFF
size: .; J: TRBJ2-7; V: TRBV15; D: .; DNA: TGTGCCACCAGCAGAGATTGGGACCACTCCTACGAGCAGTACTTC; CDR3: CATSRDWDHSYEQYF
size: few; J: TRBJ2-2; V: TRBV6-1; D: TRBD1; DNA: TGTGCCAGCCTCGGACAGGGGATAGCCCCGAACACCGGGGAGCTGTTTTTT; CDR3: CASLGQGIAPNTGELFF
size: .; J: TRBJ2-1; V: TRBV7-9; D: TRBD1; DNA: TGTGCCAGCAGCTTACTGGGACAGGGGTCCTACAATGAGCAGTTCTTC; CDR3: CASSLLGQGSYNEQFF
size: .; J: TRBJ2-5; V: TRBV9; D: TRBD2; DNA: TGTGCCAGCAGCTTTGGACTAGCGGGGGTTGCGGAGACCCAGTACTTC; CDR3: CASSFGLAGVAETQYF
size: .; J: TRBJ1-3; V: TRBV10-1; D: .; DNA: TGCGCCAGCAGTAAGGGACAATCAGCTGGAAACACCATATATTTT; CDR3: CASSKGQSAGNTIYF
size: few; J: TRBJ1-1; V: TRBV7-9; D: .; DNA: TGTGCCAGCAGCTTCTCCGGGACCGCCAAAAGGGAAGCTTTCTTT; CDR3: CASSFSGTAKREAFF
size: .; J: TRBJ2-2; V: TRBV6-5; D: TRBD1; DNA: TGTGCCAGCAGTTACTCCCGGACAGGGATGTACACCGGGGAGCTGTTTTTT; CDR3: CASSYSRTGMYTGELFF
size: .; J: TRBJ1-1; V: TRBV27; D: TRBD1; DNA: TGTGCCAGCAGTGGACCGGGACAGGGTAACACTGAAGCTTTCTTT; CDR3: CASSGPGQGNTEAFF
size: .; J: TRBJ2-1; V: TRBV6-1; D: TRBD1; DNA: TGTGCCAGCAGTAAAGGGACAGGGGTTTCAGAAGAGCAGTTCTTC; CDR3: CASSKGTGVSEEQFF
size: .; J: TRBJ2-6; V: TRBV11-2; D: TRBD1; DNA: TGTGCCAGCAGCTTAGACCTTGGACAGGGACCCTATAGTGCCAACGTCCTGACTTTC; CDR3: CASSLDLGQGPYSANVLTF
size: .; J: TRBJ1-1; V: TRBV6-1; D: .; DNA: TGTGCCAGCAGAAGGGGGACCTCTTCGTCCGAAGCTTTCTTT; CDR3: CASRRGTSSSEAFF
size: .; J: TRBJ2-3; V: TRBV6-1; D: .; DNA: TGTGCCAGCCATGCTCTTAGGACTCTAAAGGGCGATACGCAGTATTTT; CDR3: CASHALRTLKGDTQYF
size: once; J: TRBJ1-4; V: TRBV6-2/TRBV6-3; D: .; DNA: TGTGCCAGCAGTGAGGGCGGGGAGAATGAAAAACTGTTTTTT; CDR3: CASSEGGENEKLFF
size: .; J: TRBJ1-1; V: TRBV7-9; D: .; DNA: TGTGCCAGCAGCTTAACGGGACGGGGGACTGAAGCTTTCTTT; CDR3: CASSLTGRGTEAFF
size: few; J: TRBJ2-2; V: TRBV11-2; D: .; DNA: TGTGCCAGCAGCTCTACCGACAGGAGATTCACCGGGGAGCTGTTTTTT; CDR3: CASSSTDRRFTGELFF
size: few; J: TRBJ1-2; V: TRBV27; D: .; DNA: TGTGCCAGCAGCTTCGGGTCGGGGGGGTACTACACCTTC; CDR3: CASSFGSGGYYTF
size: .; J: TRBJ2-5; V: TRBV6-1; D: TRBD1; DNA: TGTGCCAGCAGATCAGACAGGGCGAAAGAGACCCAGTACTTC; CDR3: CASRSDRAKETQYF
size: .; J: TRBJ2-7; V: TRBV20-1; D: TRBD1; DNA: TGCAGTGCAACCGACAGGGTGATCTACGAGCAGTACTTC; CDR3: CSATDRVIYEQYF
size: once; J: TRBJ2-1; V: TRBV18; D: .; DNA: TGTGCCAGCTCTCCCACGAGCAATGAGCAGTTCTTC; CDR3: CASSPTSNEQFF
size: .; J: TRBJ1-1; V: TRBV2; D: TRBD1; DNA: TGTGCCAGCAGTTCTTCCCAGGGGGCAAGCGCCACTGAAGCTTTCTTT; CDR3: CASSSSQGASATEAFF
size: .; J: TRBJ1-6; V: TRBV6-1; D: .; DNA: TGTGCCAGCAGTGAAGGAGGAGGAAGAAGGCGTAATTCACCCCTCCACTTT; CDR3: CASSEGGGRRRNSPLHF
size: .; J: TRBJ1-2; V: TRBV19; D: .; DNA: TGTGCCAGTAGGCAGGGACCGGTCTATGGCTACACCTTC; CDR3: CASRQGPVYGYTF
size: few; J: TRBJ1-1; V: TRBV7-9; D: TRBD1; DNA: TGTGCCAGCAGCTTAGTGAACCCAGGGGGCACTGAAGCTTTCTTT; CDR3: CASSLVNPGGTEAFF
size: .; J: TRBJ2-3; V: TRBV30; D: .; DNA: TGTGCCTGTAACAGGAGGGGGAGTGATACGCAGTATTTT; CDR3: CACNRRGSDTQYF
size: .; J: TRBJ2-3; V: TRBV20-1; D: TRBD2; DNA: TGCAGTGCTAGCCTCTGGCGGGGGGATACGCAGTATTTT; CDR3: CSASLWRGDTQYF
size: .; J: TRBJ2-1; V: TRBV6-5; D: TRBD2; DNA: TGTGCCAGCAGTTACGAGAGACTAGCGGGGGTCAATGAGCAGTTCTTC; CDR3: CASSYERLAGVNEQFF
size: .; J: TRBJ1-2; V: TRBV5-1; D: .; DNA: TGCGCCAGCAGCTTGGACATCGGATCGGGGGGCTACACCTTC; CDR3: CASSLDIGSGGYTF
size: few; J: TRBJ1-6; V: TRBV19; D: TRBD1; DNA: TGTGCCAGTAGTCCCGGGACAGGTGCATCACCCCTCCACTTT; CDR3: CASSPGTGASPLHF
size: few; J: TRBJ2-7; V: TRBV6-1; D: .; DNA: TGTGCCAGCAGCCGCGGGGGCACGACAGGGGAATTCGAGCAGTACTTC; CDR3: CASSRGGTTGEFEQYF
size: .; J: TRBJ1-2; V: TRBV9; D: .; DNA: TGTGCCAGCGTTAGTGGTGGGTATGGCTACACCTTC; CDR3: CASVSGGYGYTF
size: .; J: TRBJ2-2; V: TRBV4-1; D: TRBD2; DNA: TGCGCCAGCAGCGCCCTAGCGGGGGCTGCGAACACCGGGGAGCTGTTTTTT; CDR3: CASSALAGAANTGELFF
size: .; J: TRBJ1-1; V: TRBV6-5; D: .; DNA: TGTGCCAGCAGTTACAGGGCAGCGCAAGTACACAACACTGAAGCTTTCTTT; CDR3: CASSYRAAQVHNTEAFF
size: .; J: TRBJ1-2; V: TRBV19; D: .; DNA: TGTGCCAGTAGTATCGCTCACCAGGGTAGCTATGGCTACACCTTC; CDR3: CASSIAHQGSYGYTF